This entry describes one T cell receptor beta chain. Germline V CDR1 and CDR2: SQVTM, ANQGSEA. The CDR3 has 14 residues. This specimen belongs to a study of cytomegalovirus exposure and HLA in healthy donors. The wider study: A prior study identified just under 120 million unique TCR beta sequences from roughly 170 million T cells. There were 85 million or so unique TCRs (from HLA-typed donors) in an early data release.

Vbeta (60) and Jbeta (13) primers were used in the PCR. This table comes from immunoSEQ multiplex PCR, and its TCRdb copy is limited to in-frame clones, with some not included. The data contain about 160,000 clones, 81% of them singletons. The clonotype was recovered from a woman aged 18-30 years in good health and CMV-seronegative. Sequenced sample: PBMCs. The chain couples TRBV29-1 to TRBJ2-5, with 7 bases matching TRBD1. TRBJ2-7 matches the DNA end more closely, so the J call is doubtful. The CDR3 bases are TGCAGCGTTGAAACCGGGACAGCCCACTACGAGCAGTACTTC. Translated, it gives CSVETGTAHYEQYF.